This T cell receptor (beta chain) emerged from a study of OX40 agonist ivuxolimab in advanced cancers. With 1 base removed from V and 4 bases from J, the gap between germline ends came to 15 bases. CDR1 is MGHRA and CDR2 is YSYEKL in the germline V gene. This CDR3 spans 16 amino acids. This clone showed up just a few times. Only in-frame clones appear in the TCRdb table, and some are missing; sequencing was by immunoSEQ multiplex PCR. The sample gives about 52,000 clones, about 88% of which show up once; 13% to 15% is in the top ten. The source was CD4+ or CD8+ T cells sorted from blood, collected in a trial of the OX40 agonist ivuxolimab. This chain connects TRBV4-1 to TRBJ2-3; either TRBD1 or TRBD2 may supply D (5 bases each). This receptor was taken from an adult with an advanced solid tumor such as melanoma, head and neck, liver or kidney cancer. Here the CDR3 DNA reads TGCGCCAGCAGCCAAGTCGCCTCCAGAGGGGCAGATACGCAGTATTTT. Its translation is CASSQVASRGADTQYF.